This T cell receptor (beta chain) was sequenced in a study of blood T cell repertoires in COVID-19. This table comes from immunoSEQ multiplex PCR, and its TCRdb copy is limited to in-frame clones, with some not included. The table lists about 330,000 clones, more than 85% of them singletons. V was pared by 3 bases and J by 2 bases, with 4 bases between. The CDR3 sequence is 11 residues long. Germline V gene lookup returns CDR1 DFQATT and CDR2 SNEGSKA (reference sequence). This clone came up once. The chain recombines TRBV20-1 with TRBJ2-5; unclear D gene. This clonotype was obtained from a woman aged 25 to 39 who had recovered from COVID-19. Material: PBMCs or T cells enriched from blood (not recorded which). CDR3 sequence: CSASIQETQYF. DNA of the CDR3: TGCAGTGCTAGTATACAAGAGACCCAGTACTTC.